Below, 30 T cell receptor beta chains from the same sample are listed, as sequenced in a study of blood T cell repertoires in COVID-19. TCRdb's table, derived via immunoSEQ multiplex PCR, lists solely in-frame clones and lacks some. Of about 250,000 clones listed, approximately 90% were seen once; the top ten hold around 3%. Sequencing was done on a sample of peripheral blood. The receptors here all came from a man aged 18 to 30 with active or convalescent COVID-19.

The rearrangement joins TRBV19 to TRBJ1-4; weak D call: TRBD1 (5 bases). The ends were cut back, 3 bases at V and 3 bases at J, with 11 bases in the middle. The CDR3 totals 15 residues. Germline V lookup: CDR1 LNHDA, CDR2 SQIVND (reference sequence). The CDR3 region is CASSMDRGANEKLFF. CDR3 coding DNA: TGTGCCAGTAGTATGGATCGGGGGGCTAATGAAAAACTGTTTTTT.

This clone was seen only once. The J gene is TRBJ1-1, the V gene TRBV28; D is unresolved. Germline V gene data show CDR1 as MDHEN and CDR2 as SYDVKM. Trimming left V 3 bases short and J 4 bases short, with 9 bases between. This CDR3 is built from 13 residues. CDR3 in amino acids: CASSFSRGTEAFF. The CDR3 nucleotides are TGTGCCAGCAGTTTTTCTCGGGGCACTGAAGCTTTCTTT.

The chain carries TRBV6-2 or TRBV6-3 and TRBJ2-7; D unclear. The CDR3 extends over 13 amino acids. The V end lost 0 bases, the J end lost 4 bases, and 7 bases lay between the germline ends. The germline V gene encodes CDR1 MNHEY and CDR2 SVGEGT. This CDR3 reads CASSYSRVYEQYF. Written as DNA, the CDR3 is TGTGCCAGCAGTTACTCACGGGTTTACGAGCAGTACTTC.

The V call is TRBV28, the J call TRBJ2-7, with 9 nucleotides matching TRBD1. This CDR3 region has 16 residues. CDR1 is MDHEN, CDR2 SYDVKM, per germline. The V gene end was trimmed by 10 bases and the J gene end by 0 bases; junction bases not matched to a gene: 13. The CDR3 region has the DNA TGTGCCATCGGGGACAGGGCTGGCGGAAGCTCCTACGAGCAGTACTTC. Its translation is CAIGDRAGGSSYEQYF.

The chain couples TRBV2 to TRBJ2-1; 8 positions agree with TRBD1. CDR1 SNHLY and CDR2 FYNNEI come from the germline V gene. V shed 7 bases, J shed 7 bases, and the junction held 9 bases outside the gene matches. CDR3 length: 14 residues. The CDR3 DNA reads as TGTGCCAGCAATCCCAGGGGGCGTTTGAATGAGCAGTTCTTC. Its protein is CASNPRGRLNEQFF.

The CDR3 here is CASSQLRGSGELFF. In DNA, the CDR3 is TGTGCCAGCAGCCAACTCAGGGGGTCGGGGGAGCTGTTTTTT. The chain is built from TRBV3-1 (or the pseudogene TRBV3-2) and TRBJ2-2, with TRBD1 matching 7 bases. CDR3 length equals 14 residues. Germline trimming cut 2 bases from V and 8 bases from J; bases unmatched to any gene: 5. The V gene's germline CDR1 is LGHDT and CDR2 YNNKEL (reference sequence).

The chain carries TRBV12-3 or TRBV12-4 and TRBJ1-4; D gene unclear. The length of the CDR3 is 13 residues. Trimming took off 5 bases at V and 0 bases at J, with 4 bases between the two ends. The CDR3 is CASSPTTNEKLFF. In nucleotides, the CDR3 is TGTGCCAGCAGTCCAACAACTAATGAAAAACTGTTTTTT.

V gene TRBV7-6 combines with J gene TRBJ2-7, with TRBD2 identical over 7 bases. The germline CDR1 and CDR2 sequences are SGHVS and FNYEAQ. The CDR3 runs to 17 residues. Trimming took 1 base from V and 2 from J; bases not matched to a gene: 11. The CDR3 sequence: CASSLDLGVRGAYEQYF. Written as DNA, the CDR3 is TGTGCCAGCAGCTTAGATCTCGGGGTTCGGGGGGCCTACGAGCAGTACTTC.

This chain connects TRBV24-1 to TRBJ2-2, with no clear D. This CDR3 contains 12 residues. Germline V gene sequence: CDR1 KGHDR, CDR2 SFDVKD. V lost 9 bases and J lost 0, with 4 bases in between. Here the CDR3 DNA reads TGTGCCACCGAGGCGAACACCGGGGAGCTGTTTTTT. Its protein product is CATEANTGELFF.

V and J are TRBV14 and TRBJ2-3, with 10 bases identical to TRBD2. This CDR3 contains 16 residues. CDR1 SGHDN and CDR2 FVKESK come from the germline V gene. The trim removed 1 base at V and 2 bases at J, leaving 3 bases unmatched. This CDR3 is CASSQVGLAATDTQYF. In nucleotides, the CDR3 is TGTGCCAGCAGCCAAGTCGGACTAGCGGCCACAGATACGCAGTATTTT.

V gene TRBV6-2 or TRBV6-3 combines with J gene TRBJ2-7; D may be TRBD2 (6 bases). Germline V gene sequence: CDR1 MNHEY, CDR2 SVGEGT. The CDR3 covers 17 residues. The V end lost 0 bases, the J end lost 2 bases, and 17 bases lay between the germline ends. CDR3 amino acids: CASSYSFRDSQAYEQYF. The CDR3 bases are TGTGCCAGCAGTTACTCCTTCCGGGACTCACAGGCCTACGAGCAGTACTTC.

The V gene is TRBV9, the J gene TRBJ1-3; 7 bases fit TRBD1. J lost 0 bases, V lost 3 bases, and 6 bases had no gene match. The germline V gene has CDR1 SGDLS and CDR2 YYNGEE. This CDR3 is 16 amino acids long. CDR3 DNA: TGTGCCAGCAGCGCGGGACAGTCGAGCTCTGGAAACACCATATATTTT. The encoded protein is CASSAGQSSSGNTIYF.

The chain combines TRBV9 with TRBJ2-1; TRBD2 matches 9 bases. Trimming removed 3 bases from V and 10 bases from J; junction bases left unmatched: 11. The CDR3 is made up of 15 amino acids. Germline assignment: CDR1 SGDLS and CDR2 YYNGEE. The CDR3 bases are TGTGCCAGCAGCGGGTCGGCGGGAGGGTACGAAGAGCAGTTCTTC. It specifies CASSGSAGGYEEQFF.

The chain is built from TRBV28 and TRBJ2-7, with TRBD2 identical over 10 bases. The length of the CDR3 is 16 residues. Germline values: CDR1 MDHEN, CDR2 SYDVKM. The J segment lost 3 bases and the V segment lost 6 bases, leaving 11 bases of the junction unmatched. In DNA form, the CDR3 reads TGTGCCAGCAGCAATCCTATAGCGGGAGGAGTCTACGAGCAGTACTTC. It is translated as CASSNPIAGGVYEQYF.

The sample holds a few counts of this clone. The J gene is TRBJ1-4, the V gene TRBV5-1; 7 nucleotides match TRBD1. CDR1 and CDR2 (germline): SGHRS, YFSETQ. V shed 4 bases, J shed 4 bases, and the junction held 4 bases outside the gene matches. This CDR3 has 14 amino acids. The CDR3 nucleotides read TGCGCCAGCAGCCGACAGGGAGATAATGAAAAACTGTTTTTT. Protein sequence: CASSRQGDNEKLFF.

CDR3 DNA sequence: TGTGCCAGCAGCCTCGCCCGGGACAGGTTAGGCAATGAGCAGTTCTTC. As protein: CASSLARDRLGNEQFF. The chain links TRBV3-1 (or the pseudogene TRBV3-2) to TRBJ2-1; TRBD1 aligns across 8 bases. The germline gives CDR1 LGHDT, CDR2 YNNKEL (reference sequence). J was trimmed by 6 bases and V by 4 bases; bases with no gene match: 11. This CDR3 spans 16 amino acids.

The chain joins TRBV9 to TRBJ2-7; TRBD2 aligns across 12 bases. The V and J ends lost 2 bases and 2 bases, in that order; junction bases with no gene match: 2. In germline, CDR1 is SGDLS, CDR2 YYNGEE. The CDR3 sequence is 15 residues long. CDR3 amino acids: CASSVTSGGTYEQYF. The CDR3 coding sequence is TGTGCCAGCAGCGTGACTAGCGGGGGCACCTACGAGCAGTACTTC.

This chain links TRBV5-6 with TRBJ1-1; 9 bases fit TRBD1. Losses at the gene ends were 3 bases for V and 5 bases for J; bases not matched to a gene: 8. CDR1 and CDR2 (germline): SGHDT, YYEEEE. The CDR3 covers 15 residues. The CDR3 nucleotides are TGTGCCAGCAGCTCGGCAACAGGGGGCGGAACTGAAGCTTTCTTT. Its protein product is CASSSATGGGTEAFF.

The rearrangement links TRBV11-2 to TRBJ2-3; TRBD2 agrees at 10 bases. Looked up from germline, CDR1 is SGHAT and CDR2 is FQNNGV. V lost 3 bases to trimming and J lost 4 bases; unmatched junction nucleotides: 1. This CDR3 contains 14 residues. CDR3 DNA: TGTGCCAGCAGCTTTCTAGCGGGAGCAGATACGCAGTATTTT. Its protein is CASSFLAGADTQYF. The full variable domain, its missing parts supplied by reference TRBV11-2 and TRBJ2-3, is EAGVAQSPRYKIIEKRQSVAFWCNPISGHATLYWYQQILGQGPKLLIQFQNNGVVDDSQLPKDRFSAERLKGVDSTLKIQPAKLEDSAVYLCASSFLAGADTQYFGPGTRLTVL.

The J gene is TRBJ1-5, the V gene TRBV27, with 7 bases that match TRBD1. V gave up 6 bases and J gave up 1 base; unmatched junction bases: 6. The CDR3 is 15 amino acids. Germline V gene sequence: CDR1 MNHEY, CDR2 SMNVEV (reference sequence). This chain's CDR3 is CASRTGSVSNQPQHF. The CDR3 DNA follows: TGTGCCAGCAGGACAGGGTCGGTGAGCAATCAGCCCCAGCATTTT.

The chain's CDR3 is CASSPTGQANYEQYF. The CDR3 nucleotides are TGTGCCAGCAGTCCCACGGGACAGGCGAACTACGAGCAGTACTTC. The chain combines TRBV6-5 with TRBJ2-7; 8 bases are a match to TRBD1. Trimming removed 5 bases from V and 3 bases from J; junction bases left unmatched: 9. This CDR3 is 15 amino acids long. Germline V gene data show CDR1 as MNHEY and CDR2 as SVGAGI.

V is TRBV11-3 and J is TRBJ2-7; D may be TRBD1 (5 bases). V lost 5 bases, J lost 4 bases, and 12 bases lay in between. This CDR3 has 13 residues. The V gene's germline CDR1 is SGHNT and CDR2 YENEEA. CDR3 sequence reads: CASSKQTGYEQYF. The CDR3 coding sequence is TGTGCCAGCAGCAAACAAACAGGATACGAGCAGTACTTC. Using reference TRBV11-3 and TRBJ2-7 for the parts outside the CDR3, the full variable domain is EAGVVQSPRYKIIEKKQPVAFWCNPISGHNTLYWYLQNLGQGPELLIRYENEEAVDDSQLPKDRFSAERLKGVDSTLKIQPAELGDSAVYLCASSKQTGYEQYFGPGTRLTVT.

This sequence joins TRBV7-2 and TRBJ1-1; D is undetermined. The germline V and J ends were trimmed by 2 bases and 5 bases, with 12 bases remaining between them. Germline V gene data show CDR1 as SGHTA and CDR2 as FQGNSA. The CDR3 length is 14 residues. The CDR3 region has the DNA TGTGCCAGCAGCTTATACGGAGGGTCGACTGAAGCTTTCTTT. This encodes CASSLYGGSTEAFF.

This chain links TRBV6-5 with TRBJ1-1; the match to TRBD1 covers 8 bases. V gave up 6 bases and J gave up 1 base; unmatched junction bases: 4. The CDR3 runs to 14 residues. Germline assignment: CDR1 MNHEY and CDR2 SVGAGI. The CDR3 nucleotides read TGTGCCAGCAGGACGACAGGGGCGAACACTGAAGCTTTCTTT. Translating gives CASRTTGANTEAFF.

The chain is built from TRBV28 and TRBJ2-1, with D possibly matching TRBD2 (6 bases). V lost 6 bases and J lost 1, with 25 bases in between. Germline V lookup: CDR1 MDHEN, CDR2 SYDVKM. The CDR3 has 19 residues. As DNA, the CDR3 is TGTGCCAGCAGCCAGACCTCAGCGGGCTTTCGGATTTCCTACAATGAGCAGTTCTTC. It translates to CASSQTSAGFRISYNEQFF. Full variable domain (rest looked up from reference TRBV28 and TRBJ2-1): DVKVTQSSRYLVKRTGEKVFLECVQDMDHENMFWYRQDPGLGLRLIYFSYDVKMKEKGDIPEGYSVSREKKERFSLILESASTNQTSMYLCASSQTSAGFRISYNEQFFGPGTRLTVL.

The rearrangement links TRBV5-5 to TRBJ2-7; D not certain. Trimming stripped 0 bases from V and 3 bases from J, with 10 bases between. The CDR3 is 14 residues long. The germline CDR1 and CDR2 sequences are SGHKS and YYEKEE (reference sequence). Here the CDR3 reads CASSLASGGYEQYF. The CDR3 nucleotides read TGTGCCAGCAGCTTGGCCTCAGGTGGCTACGAGCAGTACTTC.

The V and J genes are TRBV7-2 and TRBJ2-7; no firm D call. This CDR3 comprises 13 residues. Deletions cut 4 bases from V and 3 bases from J, with 10 bases between. Germline V CDR1 and CDR2: SGHTA, FQGNSA. CDR3 amino acids: CASSSRVGYEQYF. CDR3 DNA sequence: TGTGCCAGCAGCTCAAGAGTTGGCTACGAGCAGTACTTC.

The chain combines TRBV7-9 with TRBJ1-4, with D perhaps matching TRBD1 (6 bases). Trimming removed 1 base from V and 3 bases from J, with 12 bases in between. Germline CDR1 is SEHNR and CDR2 is FQNEAQ (reference sequence). The CDR3 contains 16 residues. Written as DNA, the CDR3 is TGTGCCAGCAGCTTAGAATGGACAGTCCCTAATGAAAAACTGTTTTTT. Protein: CASSLEWTVPNEKLFF.

This clone was recorded only once. In DNA form, the CDR3 reads TGTGCCAGCAGCCCGGGGACTAGTGCAGATACGCAGTATTTT. It is translated as CASSPGTSADTQYF. The chain recombines TRBV3-1 (or the pseudogene TRBV3-2) with TRBJ2-3; TRBD2 matches at 8 bases. The germline V gene encodes CDR1 LGHDT and CDR2 YNNKEL (reference sequence). This CDR3 comprises 14 residues. V lost 4 bases and J lost 4; bases outside the gene matches: 4.

V and J are TRBV5-4 and TRBJ2-1, with D tentatively TRBD2 (6 bases). Germline CDR1 and CDR2: SGHNT and YYREEE (reference sequence). V was cut by 3 bases and J by 4 bases, with 23 bases left in between. The CDR3 runs 18 residues. The CDR3 loop reads CASSSTSTPGLRYNEQFF. The CDR3 DNA follows: TGTGCCAGCAGCTCGACTTCGACACCGGGACTGCGGTACAATGAGCAGTTCTTC.